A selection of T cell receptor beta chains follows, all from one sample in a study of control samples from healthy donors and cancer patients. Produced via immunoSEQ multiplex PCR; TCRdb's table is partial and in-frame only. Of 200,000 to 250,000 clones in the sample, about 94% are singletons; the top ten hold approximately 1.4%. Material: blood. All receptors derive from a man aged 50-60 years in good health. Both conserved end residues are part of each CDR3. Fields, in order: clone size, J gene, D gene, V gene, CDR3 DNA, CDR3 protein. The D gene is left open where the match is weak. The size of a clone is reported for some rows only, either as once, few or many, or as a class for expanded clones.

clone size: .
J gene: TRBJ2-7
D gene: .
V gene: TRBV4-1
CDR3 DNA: TGCGCCAGCAGCCACCCGGACGGGTACAACGAGCAGTACTTC
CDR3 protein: CASSHPDGYNEQYF

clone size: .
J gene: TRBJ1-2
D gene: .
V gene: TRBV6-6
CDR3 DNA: TGTGCCAGCAGTTACTCGCCCTATGGCTACACCTTC
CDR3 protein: CASSYSPYGYTF

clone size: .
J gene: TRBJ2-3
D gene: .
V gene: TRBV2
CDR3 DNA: TGTGCCAGCAGAAGGACAGCAGATACGCAGTATTTT
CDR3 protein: CASRRTADTQYF

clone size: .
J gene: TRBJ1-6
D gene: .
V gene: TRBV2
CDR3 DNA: TGTGCCAGCAGAAATTCGGGCAGTCTGGATAATTCACCCCTCCACTTT
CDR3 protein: CASRNSGSLDNSPLHF

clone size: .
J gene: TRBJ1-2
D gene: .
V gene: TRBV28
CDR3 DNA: TGTGCCAGCAGTTTAAGTAGGAAAGGGCCCACTAACTATGGCTACACCTTC
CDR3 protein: CASSLSRKGPTNYGYTF

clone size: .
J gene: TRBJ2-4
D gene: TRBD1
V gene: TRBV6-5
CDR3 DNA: TGTGCCAGCAGTTACAGGGGGCTAGCCAAAAACATTCAGTACTTC
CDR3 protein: CASSYRGLAKNIQYF

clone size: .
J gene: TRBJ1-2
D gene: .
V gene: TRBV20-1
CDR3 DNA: TGCAGTGGGACTTCTCTCACTGGCTACACCTTC
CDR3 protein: CSGTSLTGYTF

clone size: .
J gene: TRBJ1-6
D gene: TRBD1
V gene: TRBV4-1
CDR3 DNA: TGCGCCAGCAGCCAGGTTCCAGGGGAGGGGGCAGGCTCACCCCTCCACTTT
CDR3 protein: CASSQVPGEGAGSPLHF

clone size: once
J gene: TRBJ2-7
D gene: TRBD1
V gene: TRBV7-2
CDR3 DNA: TGTGCCAGCGAACGGGACAGGGGATACGAGCAGTACTTC
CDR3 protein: CASERDRGYEQYF

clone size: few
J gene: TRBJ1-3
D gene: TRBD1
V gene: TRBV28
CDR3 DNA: TGTGCCAGCAGTGCCACAGGGGGCGCCGGAAACACCATATATTTT
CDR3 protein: CASSATGGAGNTIYF

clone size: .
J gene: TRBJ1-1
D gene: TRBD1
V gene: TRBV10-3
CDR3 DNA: TGTGCCATCAGTGCCCCCGACAGGGGGAACACTGAAGCTTTCTTT
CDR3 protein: CAISAPDRGNTEAFF

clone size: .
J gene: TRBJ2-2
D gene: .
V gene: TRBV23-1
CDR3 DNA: TGCGCCAGCAGTCCCGGAGCGGAAGCGAACACCGGGGAGCTGTTTTTT
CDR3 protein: CASSPGAEANTGELFF

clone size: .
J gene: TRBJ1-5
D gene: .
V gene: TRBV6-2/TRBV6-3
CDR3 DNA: TGTGCCAGCAGCCGTGGAGGGGTCGGGCAGCCCCAGCATTTT
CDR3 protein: CASSRGGVGQPQHF

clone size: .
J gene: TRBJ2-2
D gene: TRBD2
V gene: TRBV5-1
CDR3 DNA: TGCGCCAGCAGCCGGGTAGCTGGGGCTAGCGGGGTTTCCGGGGAGCTGTTTTTT
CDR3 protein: CASSRVAGASGVSGELFF

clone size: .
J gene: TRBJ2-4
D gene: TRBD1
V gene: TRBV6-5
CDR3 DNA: TGTGCCAGCAGAGGGACAGGGGTTAACATTCAGTACTTC
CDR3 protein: CASRGTGVNIQYF

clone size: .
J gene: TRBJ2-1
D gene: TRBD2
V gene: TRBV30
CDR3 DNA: TGTGCCTGGAGTGCCCTGCGGGGGGGCGGGAATGAGCAGTTCTTC
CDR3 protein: CAWSALRGGGNEQFF

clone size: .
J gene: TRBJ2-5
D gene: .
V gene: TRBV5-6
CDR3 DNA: TGTGCCAGCAGCTTGGGAGGGGTCGGGGAGACCCAGTACTTC
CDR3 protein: CASSLGGVGETQYF

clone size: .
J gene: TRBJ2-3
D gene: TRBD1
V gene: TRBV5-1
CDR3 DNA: TGCGCCAGCAGCCTTTCGGGACAGAGCACAGATACGCAGTATTTT
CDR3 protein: CASSLSGQSTDTQYF

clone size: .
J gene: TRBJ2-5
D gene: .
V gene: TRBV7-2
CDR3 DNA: TGTGCCAGCAGCTCGCGGGGCGGGGATCAAGAGACCCAGTACTTC
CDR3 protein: CASSSRGGDQETQYF

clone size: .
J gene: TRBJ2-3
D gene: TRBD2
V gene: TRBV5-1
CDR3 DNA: TGCGCCAGCAGCCCGGGACTAGCGGGGGGGTCAGATACGCAGTATTTT
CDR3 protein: CASSPGLAGGSDTQYF

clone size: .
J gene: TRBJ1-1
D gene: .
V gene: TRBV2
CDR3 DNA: TGTGCCAGCACCCCGACGGGTCCAAGGGCTTTCTTT
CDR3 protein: CASTPTGPRAFF

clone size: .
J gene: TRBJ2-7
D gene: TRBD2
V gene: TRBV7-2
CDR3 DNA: TGTGCCAGCAGCTTCGCGACTAGCGGGGGGGTCGAGCAGTACTTC
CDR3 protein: CASSFATSGGVEQYF

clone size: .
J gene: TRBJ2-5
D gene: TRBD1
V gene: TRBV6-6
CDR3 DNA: TGTGCCAGCAGTTACTCCCGGACAGGGCTTCAAGAGACCCAGTACTTC
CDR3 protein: CASSYSRTGLQETQYF

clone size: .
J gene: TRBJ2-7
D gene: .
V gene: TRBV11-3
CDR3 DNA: TGTGCCAGCAGCTTAGAGGGTGACGGATCCTACGAGCAGTACTTC
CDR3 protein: CASSLEGDGSYEQYF

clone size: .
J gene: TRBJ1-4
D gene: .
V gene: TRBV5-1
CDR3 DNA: TGCGCCAGCAGTTTTACCACGGACAGAGAAAAACTGTTTTTT
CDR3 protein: CASSFTTDREKLFF

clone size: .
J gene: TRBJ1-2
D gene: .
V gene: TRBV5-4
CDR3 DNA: TGTGCCAGCAGCTCTCGCCGATCTAACTATGGCTACACCTTC
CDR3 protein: CASSSRRSNYGYTF

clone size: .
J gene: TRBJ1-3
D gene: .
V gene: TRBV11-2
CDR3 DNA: TGTGCCAGCAGTTGGACAGACAGTGGAAACACCATATATTTT
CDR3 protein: CASSWTDSGNTIYF

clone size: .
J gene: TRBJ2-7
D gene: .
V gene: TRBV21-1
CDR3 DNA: TGTGCCAGCAGCAAAGGGGCGGGACAGCCCTCCTACGAGCAGTACTTC
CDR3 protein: CASSKGAGQPSYEQYF

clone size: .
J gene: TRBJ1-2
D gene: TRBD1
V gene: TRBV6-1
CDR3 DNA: TGTGCCAGCAGTGAGCGGGACAGAGGCTACACCTTC
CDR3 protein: CASSERDRGYTF

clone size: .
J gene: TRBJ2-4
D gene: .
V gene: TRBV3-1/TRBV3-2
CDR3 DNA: TGTGCCAGCAGCTTCCGAACTATCGCCAAAAACATTCAGTACTTC
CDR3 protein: CASSFRTIAKNIQYF

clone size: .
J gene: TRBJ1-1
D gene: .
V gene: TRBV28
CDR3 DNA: TGTGCCAGCAGTTTATTAGCTGGAGGTATGGGGTGGAGTGAAGCTTTCTTT
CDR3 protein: CASSLLAGGMGWSEAFF

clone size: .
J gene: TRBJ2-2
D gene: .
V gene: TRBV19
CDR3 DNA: TGTGCCAGTAGTATAAGGACAGAGGCGAACACCGGGGAGCTGTTTTTT
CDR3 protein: CASSIRTEANTGELFF

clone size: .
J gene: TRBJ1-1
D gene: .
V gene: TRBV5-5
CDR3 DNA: TGTGCCAGCAGCCCCGGACGGCAAAACACTGAAGCTTTCTTT
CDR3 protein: CASSPGRQNTEAFF

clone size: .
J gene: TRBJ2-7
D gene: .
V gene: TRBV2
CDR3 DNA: TGTGCCAGCTCCGAGGGGCCGTCCTACGAGCAGTACTTC
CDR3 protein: CASSEGPSYEQYF

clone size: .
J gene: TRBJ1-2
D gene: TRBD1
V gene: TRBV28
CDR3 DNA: TGTGCCAGCAGAATCTTGACAGGGGGCTTCTATGGCTACACCTTC
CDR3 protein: CASRILTGGFYGYTF

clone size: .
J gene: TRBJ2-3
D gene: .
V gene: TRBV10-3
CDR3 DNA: TGTGCCATCAGTGCCAGCACAGATACGCAGTATTTT
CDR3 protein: CAISASTDTQYF

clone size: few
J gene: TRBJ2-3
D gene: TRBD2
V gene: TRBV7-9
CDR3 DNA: TGTGCCAGCAGCTTGGACGCTAGCGGGGGAAAGGATACGCAGTATTTT
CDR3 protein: CASSLDASGGKDTQYF

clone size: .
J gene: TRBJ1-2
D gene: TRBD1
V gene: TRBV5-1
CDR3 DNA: TGCGCCAGCAGCTGGACAGGGAACTATGGCTACACCTTC
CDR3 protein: CASSWTGNYGYTF

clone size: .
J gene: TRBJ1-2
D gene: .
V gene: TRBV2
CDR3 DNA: TGTGCCAGCAGTGCAGGGAACTATGGCTACACCTTC
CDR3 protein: CASSAGNYGYTF